A single sample gave rise to the 14 T cell receptor beta chains below, sequenced in a study of blood T cells in healthy people across ages. Primers used in a second PCR of roughly 6 to 11 cycles were a sample-barcoded 5' primer and a J-beta primer mix. Each CDR3 protein is one row after TCRdb ran MiXCR on the 5' RACE reads. The sample lists some 1,500,000 distinct CDR3 sequences; under 55% were seen once. Sequenced: blood. The receptors stem from a woman in her late teens or twenties in good health.

Regarding this clonotype: This clone may be a read error of a much larger clone one base away. The genes are TRBV6-6 and TRBJ2-1; D perhaps matches TRBD1 (6 bases). The CDR3 loop spans 13 amino acids. Germline V CDR1 and CDR2: MNHNY, SVGAGI (reference sequence). Trimming took 11 bases from V and 9 from J, leaving 20 bases between them. The CDR3 nucleotides read TGTGCCTCCAGGGATGCTGCAGGGGTTGAGCAGTTCTTC. It yields the protein CASRDAAGVEQFF.

This clonotype showed up just a few times. The gene calls are TRBV27 and TRBJ1-6; 10 bases fit TRBD1. The germline CDR1 and CDR2 sequences are MNHEY and SMNVEV (reference sequence). The V and J ends lost 5 bases and 7 bases, in that order; junction bases with no gene match: 8. The CDR3 is 16 amino acids. The chain's CDR3 is CASSLSGTGDNSPLHF. The CDR3 nucleotides read TGTGCCAGCAGTCTTTCAGGGACAGGGGACAATTCACCCCTCCACTTT.

V usage is TRBV5-5 and J usage is TRBJ1-2, with D maybe TRBD1 (5 bases). Germline CDR1 and CDR2: SGHKS and YYEKEE (reference sequence). The CDR3 is 15 residues long. The ends were cut back, 4 bases at V and 2 bases at J, with 15 bases in the middle. In DNA form, the CDR3 reads TGTGCCAGCAGCCGCCTTCAAGACAGAAACTATGGCTACACCTTC. This gives the protein CASSRLQDRNYGYTF.

V is TRBV20-1 and J is TRBJ2-5; 11 bases match TRBD1. The J call may be in error: the DNA end matches TRBJ2-1 better. The CDR3 covers 13 residues. In germline, CDR1 is DFQATT, CDR2 SNEGSKA (reference sequence). CDR3 sequence reads: CSAGQGARETQFF. The CDR3 DNA reads TGCAGTGCTGGACAGGGGGCCAGAGAGACCCAGTTCTTC.

The chain is built from TRBV27 and TRBJ1-5, with 9 positions matching TRBD1. The CDR3 runs 15 residues. Looked up from germline, CDR1 is MNHEY and CDR2 is SMNVEV (reference sequence). The V segment lost 3 bases and the J segment 10 bases; nucleotides outside the gene matches: 10. The CDR3 bases are TGTGCCAGCAGTTTTACAGGGGGCCCCAGGTCCCCCCAGCATTTT. Its translation is CASSFTGGPRSPQHF.

J is TRBJ2-7 and V is TRBV7-9; D is perhaps TRBD2 (5 bases). Germline V gene sequence: CDR1 SEHNR, CDR2 FQNEAQ (reference sequence). The CDR3 contains 13 residues. The ends were cut back, 4 bases at V and 5 bases at J, with 12 bases in the middle. The CDR3 here is CASSSDLRDEQYF. The CDR3 bases are TGTGCCAGCAGCTCGGACTTAAGGGACGAGCAGTACTTC.

Concerning this clonotype itself: One junction end disagrees with the germline gene, perhaps due to a read error. V usage is TRBV4-3 and J usage is TRBJ2-5; 9 bases match TRBD2. This CDR3 has 16 amino acids. CDR1 and CDR2 (germline): LGHNA, YSLEER. CDR3 amino acids: CASGQNLAGRKETQYF. DNA for the CDR3: TGCGCCAGCGGCCAGAACCTAGCGGGGAGGAAAGAGACCCAGTACTTC.

V usage is TRBV7-6 and J usage is TRBJ2-7; D ambiguous. Germline loops: CDR1 SGHVS, CDR2 FNYEAQ. The V gene lost 3 bases and the J gene lost 6 bases, with 9 bases spanning the gap. This CDR3 comprises 12 residues. DNA of the CDR3: TGTGCCAGCAGCTTCACTTTGGCCGAGCAGTACTTC. Amino acids: CASSFTLAEQYF.

This clonotype was recorded once. CDR3 DNA sequence: TGCAGTGCTCCGAACATATACCGGGGCTATGGCTACACCTTC. Residues: CSAPNIYRGYGYTF. The V call is TRBV20-1, the J call TRBJ1-2; D unclear. The CDR3 loop spans 14 amino acids. The V gene's germline CDR1 is DFQATT and CDR2 SNEGSKA (reference sequence). Trimming removed 5 bases from V and 4 bases from J, with 17 bases in between.

This chain connects TRBV11-2 to TRBJ1-6; TRBD1 agrees at 11 bases. Germline CDR1 SGHAT, CDR2 FQNNGV. J gave up 7 bases and V 5 bases, and 4 bases lay outside the gene matches. CDR3 length: 15 residues. CDR3 amino acids: CASSLRDRGNSPLHF. The CDR3 bases are TGTGCCAGCAGCCTCCGGGACAGGGGGAATTCACCCCTCCACTTT.

The J gene is TRBJ2-7, the V gene TRBV20-1; D might be TRBD1 (6 bases). Deletions cut 3 bases from V and 4 bases from J, with 16 bases between. The V gene's germline CDR1 is DFQATT and CDR2 SNEGSKA (reference sequence). This CDR3 has 14 residues. This chain's CDR3 is CSASLLGAKYEQYF. The CDR3 nucleotides are TGCAGTGCTAGTCTTCTGGGGGCCAAATACGAGCAGTACTTC.

This clonotype appeared a few times. The chain carries TRBV20-1 and TRBJ1-2; no clear D gene. V was shortened by 4 bases and J by 0 bases, with 9 bases between the two germline ends. The CDR3 consists of 13 residues. The germline V gene encodes CDR1 DFQATT and CDR2 SNEGSKA (reference sequence). CDR3 region: CSAMGVANYGYTF. The CDR3, as DNA: TGCAGTGCTATGGGTGTTGCTAACTATGGCTACACCTTC.

This chain links TRBV12-3 or TRBV12-4 with TRBJ1-2; D is undetermined. The CDR3 length is 16 residues. V was trimmed by 1 base and J by 1 base, leaving 13 bases between them. This chain's CDR3 is CASSLGSSGINYGYTF. The CDR3 nucleotides are TGTGCCAGCAGTTTAGGTTCGTCCGGGATTAACTATGGCTACACCTTC.

V and J are TRBV20-1 and TRBJ1-1, with a tentative D call TRBD1 (6 bases). CDR1 and CDR2 (germline): DFQATT, SNEGSKA (reference sequence). Trimming shortened V by 7 bases and J by 11 bases, and 17 bases separated the two germline ends. This CDR3 has 11 residues. In DNA, the CDR3 is TGCAGTGTTGCCCGCAGGGGAGCGGCTTTCTTT. Protein product: CSVARRGAAFF.